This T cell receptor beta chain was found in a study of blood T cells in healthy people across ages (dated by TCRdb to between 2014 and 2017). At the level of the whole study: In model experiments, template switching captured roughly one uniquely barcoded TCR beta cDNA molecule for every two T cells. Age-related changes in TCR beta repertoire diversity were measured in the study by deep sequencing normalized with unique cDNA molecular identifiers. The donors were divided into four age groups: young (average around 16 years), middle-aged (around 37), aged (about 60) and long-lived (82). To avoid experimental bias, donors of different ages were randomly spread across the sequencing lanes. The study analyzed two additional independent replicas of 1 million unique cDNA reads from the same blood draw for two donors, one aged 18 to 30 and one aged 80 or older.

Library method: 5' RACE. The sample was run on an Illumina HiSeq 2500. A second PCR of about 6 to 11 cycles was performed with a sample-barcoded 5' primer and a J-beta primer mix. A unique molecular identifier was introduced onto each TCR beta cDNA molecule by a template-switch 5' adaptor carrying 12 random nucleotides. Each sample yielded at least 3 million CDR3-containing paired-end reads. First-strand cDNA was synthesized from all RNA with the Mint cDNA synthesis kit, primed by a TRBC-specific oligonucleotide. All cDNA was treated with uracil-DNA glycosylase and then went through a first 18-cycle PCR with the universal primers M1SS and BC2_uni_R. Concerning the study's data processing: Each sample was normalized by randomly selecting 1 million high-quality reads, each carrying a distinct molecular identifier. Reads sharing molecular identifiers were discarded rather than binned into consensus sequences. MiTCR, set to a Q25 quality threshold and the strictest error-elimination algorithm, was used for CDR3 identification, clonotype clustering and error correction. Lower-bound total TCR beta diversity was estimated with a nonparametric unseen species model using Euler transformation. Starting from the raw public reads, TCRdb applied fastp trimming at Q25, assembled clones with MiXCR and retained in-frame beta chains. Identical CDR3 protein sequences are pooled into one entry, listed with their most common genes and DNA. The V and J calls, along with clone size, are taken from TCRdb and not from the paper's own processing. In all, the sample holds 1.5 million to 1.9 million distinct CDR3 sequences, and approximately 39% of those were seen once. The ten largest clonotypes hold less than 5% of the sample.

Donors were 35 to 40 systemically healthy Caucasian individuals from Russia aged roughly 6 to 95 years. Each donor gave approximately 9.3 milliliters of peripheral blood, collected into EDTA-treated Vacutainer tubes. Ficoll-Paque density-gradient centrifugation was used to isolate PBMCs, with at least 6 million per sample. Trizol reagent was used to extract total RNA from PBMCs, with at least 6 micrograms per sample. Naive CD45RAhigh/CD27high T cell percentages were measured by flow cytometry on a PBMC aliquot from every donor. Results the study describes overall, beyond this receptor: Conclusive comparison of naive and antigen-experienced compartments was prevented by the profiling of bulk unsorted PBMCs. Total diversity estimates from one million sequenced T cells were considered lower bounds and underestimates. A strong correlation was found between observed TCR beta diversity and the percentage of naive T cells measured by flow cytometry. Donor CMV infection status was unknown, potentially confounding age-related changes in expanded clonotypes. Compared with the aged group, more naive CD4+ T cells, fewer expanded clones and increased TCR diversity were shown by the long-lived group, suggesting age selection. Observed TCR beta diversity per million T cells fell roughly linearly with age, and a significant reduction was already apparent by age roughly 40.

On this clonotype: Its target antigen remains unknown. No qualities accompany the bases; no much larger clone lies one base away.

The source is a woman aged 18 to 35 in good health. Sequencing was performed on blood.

The sequence in DNA is TGCGCCAGCAGTGATCTGCCCCGAGCTCGGGCCACTGAAGCTTTCTTT. Its protein is CASSDLPRARATEAFF. The rearranged segments are TRBV10-2 and TRBJ1-1, with the D gene uncertain. Deletion took 3 bases off V and 4 bases off J, with a span of 18 bases between the germline ends. The CDR3 runs 16 residues from the cysteine to the phenylalanine. Only CDR3 DNA is held: 48 bases, read in frame from base 1. Sequences WSHSY (CDR1) and SAAADI (CDR2) are obtained from the germline V gene.